These T cell receptor beta chains were read from a single sample in a study of blood T cell repertoires in COVID-19. Sequencing was performed with immunoSEQ multiplex PCR; in TCRdb, only in-frame clones are kept and a portion is missing. The table lists 300,000 to 400,000 clones, 80% to 90% of them singletons. Sequencing was performed on PBMCs or T cells enriched from blood (not recorded which). Receptor source: a woman aged 40 to 55 with acute COVID-19. CDR3s include the opening cysteine and the closing phenylalanine or tryptophan. The D gene is left open where the match is weak. Where a row states a size, it is once, few, many or the class of an expanded clone; other rows omit it.

.	.	TRBV6-2/TRBV6-3	TRBJ1-2	CASSYVTGGYGYTF	TGTGCCAGCAGTTACGTGACAGGAGGCTATGGCTACACCTTC
.	TRBD1	TRBV18	TRBJ1-3	CASSLSRQGSGNTIYF	TGTGCCAGCTCACTTTCGAGACAGGGGTCTGGAAACACCATATATTTT
.	.	TRBV5-6	TRBJ1-6	CASSSVRGSPLHF	TGTGCCAGCAGCTCTGTCCGGGGATCACCCCTCCACTTT
.	.	TRBV3-1/TRBV3-2	TRBJ1-6	CASSGRHPIHNSPLHF	TGTGCCAGCAGCGGGCGACATCCCATTCATAATTCACCCCTCCACTTT
.	TRBD1	TRBV28	TRBJ2-3	CASSLWAGGRTDTQYF	TGTGCCAGCAGTTTATGGGCAGGGGGCCGCACAGATACGCAGTATTTT
.	.	TRBV19	TRBJ2-1	CASSMRAMVYNEQFF	TGTGCCAGTAGTATGCGGGCTATGGTATACAATGAGCAGTTCTTC
.	TRBD2	TRBV3-1/TRBV3-2	TRBJ2-5	CASSRRTSGQETQYF	TGTGCCAGCAGCCGTCGGACTAGCGGGCAAGAGACCCAGTACTTC
.	TRBD1	TRBV19	TRBJ2-5	CASSIRWTGFETQYF	TGTGCCAGTAGTATTCGGTGGACAGGGTTTGAGACCCAGTACTTC
few	.	TRBV28	TRBJ1-5	CASSRRQAGNQPQHF	TGTGCCAGCAGCCGACGACAGGCAGGCAATCAGCCCCAGCATTTT
.	TRBD1	TRBV11-2	TRBJ2-7	CASSSGQRSSYEQYF	TGTGCCAGCAGCTCGGGACAGCGGAGCTCCTACGAGCAGTACTTC
.	TRBD1	TRBV10-3	TRBJ1-5	CAISERGTGGDQPQHF	TGTGCCATCAGTGAAAGGGGGACAGGGGGCGATCAGCCCCAGCATTTT
.	.	TRBV7-9	TRBJ1-4	CASSQQRVATNEKLFF	TGTGCCAGCAGTCAACAGAGGGTGGCAACTAATGAAAAACTGTTTTTT
.	TRBD1	TRBV5-6	TRBJ1-6	CASSRDRENSPLHF	TGTGCCAGCAGCCGGGACAGGGAGAATTCACCCCTCCACTTT
.	TRBD2	TRBV6-2/TRBV6-3	TRBJ2-1	CASSSGLAGNNEQFF	TGTGCCAGCAGTTCCGGACTAGCGGGGAACAATGAGCAGTTCTTC
.	TRBD1	TRBV9	TRBJ2-1	CASTRQGEFGEQFF	TGTGCCAGCACCCGACAGGGTGAATTTGGTGAGCAGTTCTTC
.	.	TRBV9	TRBJ2-3	CASSVGGGRYEDTQYF	TGTGCCAGCAGCGTAGGTGGGGGGAGATACGAAGATACGCAGTATTTT
.	.	TRBV19	TRBJ2-1	CASSSGTPKNNEQFF	TGTGCCAGTAGTAGCGGGACTCCGAAAAACAATGAGCAGTTCTTC
.	.	TRBV10-1	TRBJ1-5	CASPWGGMEPQHF	TGCGCCAGCCCTTGGGGGGGCATGGAGCCCCAGCATTTT
.	TRBD2	TRBV5-6	TRBJ2-3	CASSLSGRSTDTQYF	TGTGCCAGCAGCCTTAGCGGGAGGAGCACAGATACGCAGTATTTT
.	TRBD2	TRBV5-4	TRBJ2-3	CASSPRGGRSDTQYF	TGTGCCAGCAGCCCACGCGGCGGGAGATCAGATACGCAGTATTTT